Presented here are 9 T cell receptor beta chains from one specimen sequenced in a study of cytomegalovirus exposure and HLA in healthy donors. With 60 Vbeta and 13 Jbeta primers, the PCR was carried out. This table comes from immunoSEQ multiplex PCR, and its TCRdb copy is limited to in-frame clones, with some not included. This repertoire shows approximately 110,000 clones, around 74% found once; its top ten account for roughly 4.1%. The sequencing input was PBMCs. Receptor source: a woman between 45 and 60 years old in good health and CMV-seropositive.

This clone showed up just a few times. The chain couples TRBV7-7 to TRBJ2-2; tentative D call: TRBD2 (6 bases). Germline V gene sequence: CDR1 SSHAT, CDR2 FNYEAQ (reference sequence). The CDR3 consists of 13 residues. Trimming removed 8 bases from V and 7 bases from J, with 14 bases in between. The CDR3 is CASGFSGDGELFF. The CDR3 nucleotides are TGTGCCAGCGGGTTTTCGGGGGACGGGGAGCTGTTTTTT.

This clone has only one observation. V gene TRBV15 combines with J gene TRBJ1-5, with 7 bases fitting TRBD1. This CDR3 is 19 amino acids long. J gave up 0 bases and V 1 base, and 12 bases lay outside the gene matches. Germline V gene data show CDR1 as LNHNV and CDR2 as YYDKDF (reference sequence). The CDR3 protein is CATSRARSYRGGSNQPQHF. For the CDR3, the DNA is TGTGCCACCAGCAGAGCCCGCTCTTACAGGGGCGGTAGCAATCAGCCCCAGCATTTT. Together with reference TRBV15 and TRBJ1-5, the CDR3 gives the full variable domain: DAMVIQNPRYQVTQFGKPVTLSCSQTLNHNVMYWYQQKSSQAPKLLFHYYDKDFNNEADTPDNFQSRRPNTSFCFLDIRSPGLGDTAMYLCATSRARSYRGGSNQPQHFGDGTRLSIL.

By its share, this clone is medium-sized. The gene calls are TRBV5-1 and TRBJ2-2; TRBD2 matches at 10 bases. V gave up 0 bases and J gave up 6 bases; unmatched junction bases: 2. Germline V gene sequence: CDR1 SGHRS, CDR2 YFSETQ. The CDR3 is 15 amino acids. CDR3 protein: CASSLVGLASGELFF. The CDR3 DNA sequence: TGCGCCAGCAGCTTGGTGGGACTAGCGTCCGGGGAGCTGTTTTTT.

This clone was seen a few times. The chain joins TRBV5-5 to TRBJ2-3, with 11 bases that match TRBD2. The CDR3 runs to 17 residues. Germline-derived CDR1 and CDR2 are SGHKS and YYEKEE (reference sequence). The V gene end was trimmed by 2 bases and the J gene end by 2 bases; junction bases not matched to a gene: 7. CDR3 nucleotides: TGTGCCAGCAGCTTCGGGGGACTAGCGGAATACACAGATACGCAGTATTTT. Its translation: CASSFGGLAEYTDTQYF.

The chain combines TRBV9 with TRBJ1-4, with 7 bases identical to TRBD1. V lost 0 bases to trimming and J lost 4 bases; unmatched junction nucleotides: 3. This CDR3 comprises 15 residues. Germline V gene data show CDR1 as SGDLS and CDR2 as YYNGEE. This chain's CDR3 is CASSVAGTDNEKLFF. The CDR3, as DNA: TGTGCCAGCAGCGTAGCCGGGACAGATAATGAAAAACTGTTTTTT.

This clone was seen more than once but under ten times. The sample contains more than one DNA sequence encoding this CDR3. The chain joins TRBV5-1 to TRBJ1-2; unclear D gene. The CDR3 is 13 residues long. Trimming pared 0 bases from V and 4 bases from J, leaving 7 bases between. Germline V gives CDR1 SGHRS, CDR2 YFSETQ. CDR3 protein: CASSLGGGYGYTF. The CDR3 region has the DNA TGCGCCAGCAGCTTGGGGGGAGGCTATGGCTACACCTTC.

This clone was observed a few times. CDR3 loop: CASSLARDGYTF. The CDR3 DNA reads as TGCGCCAGCAGCTTAGCCCGGGATGGCTACACCTTC. The gene calls are TRBV5-1 and TRBJ1-2; D unclear. V lost 2 bases and J 6 bases, leaving 8 bases between the germline ends. Germline values: CDR1 SGHRS, CDR2 YFSETQ. This CDR3 contains 12 residues.

The chain combines TRBV2 with TRBJ1-4, with D perhaps TRBD1 (5 bases). Deletions cut 2 bases from V and 4 bases from J, with 8 bases between. Germline CDR1 reads SNHLY; CDR2 reads FYNNEI. This CDR3 spans 14 amino acids. The CDR3: CASSERGNNEKLFF. CDR3 coding DNA: TGTGCCAGCAGTGAACGGGGGAATAATGAAAAACTGTTTTTT.

This clone was detected only a few times. The V call is TRBV10-1, the J call TRBJ2-3; TRBD2 is a possible D gene (6 bases). Per germline, CDR1 WNHNN and CDR2 SYGVQD (reference sequence). This CDR3 contains 14 residues. V lost 6 bases to trimming and J lost 8 bases, with 18 bases between them. The CDR3 protein is CASSSEGTGSTQYF. The DNA of the CDR3 is TGCGCCAGCAGCTCGGAGGGAACGGGGAGTACGCAGTATTTT.